This T cell receptor (beta chain) appears in the sequencing data of a study of cytomegalovirus exposure and HLA in healthy donors. A few counts support this clone. Its antigen is currently unknown. In the PCR, 60 Vbeta and 13 Jbeta primers were used. Profiled with immunoSEQ multiplex PCR; TCRdb holds only in-frame clones, not every one. The sample has 130,000 to 150,000 clones, over 65% seen once. The ends were cut back, 8 bases at V and 5 bases at J, with 15 bases in the middle. Per the germline V gene, CDR1 is SQVTM and CDR2 is ANQGSEA. The CDR3 totals 12 residues. General observations from the study: Donors belonging to an Asian-associated ancestry cluster reportedly showed fewer N-insertions in productive TCRs than the approximately 640-donor mean, according to what a later analysis found. It was only CMV serostatus that was available as immune exposure information. One variant, a missense change in DCLRE1C, was linked in a later analysis to TCR beta V- and J-gene trimming.

The V call is TRBV29-1, the J call TRBJ1-1; possibly TRBD1 for D (5 bases). The clonotype was recovered from a man aged 18 to 30 in good health and CMV-seropositive. The sample comprised PBMCs. CDR3 residues: CSWGSPGTEAFF. CDR3 nucleotides: TGCAGCTGGGGCAGTCCAGGGACTGAAGCTTTCTTT.